This T cell receptor (beta chain) was identified in a study of human T cells and chemical hapten exposure. Time point meaning: patch test 1, 2 weeks after DPC sensitization. Regarding treatment: therapeutic diphenylcyclopropenone sensitization with weekly scalp DPC. This clonotype was found many times. One entry per CDR3 protein, called by TCRdb with MiXCR from the RACE reads. The profile shows some 400,000 distinct CDR3 sequences, roughly 5% of them singletons. This TCR derives from a woman aged 45 to 65 with alopecia areata. Some clones in this sample may be carry-over from other donors' samples. The sequences come from whole blood, collected in connection with sensitization to the hapten diphenylcyclopropenone (DPC).

The CDR3 DNA sequence: TGCAGCGTTGTCAGACAGGGGGCGAATGAAGCTTTCTTT. This translates into CSVVRQGANEAFF. The genes are TRBV29-1 and TRBJ1-1; 10 nucleotides line up with TRBD1. CDR3 length equals 13 residues. CDR1 is SQVTM and CDR2 is ANQGSEA in the germline V gene. The V and J ends lost 4 bases and 7 bases, in that order; junction bases with no gene match: 6.